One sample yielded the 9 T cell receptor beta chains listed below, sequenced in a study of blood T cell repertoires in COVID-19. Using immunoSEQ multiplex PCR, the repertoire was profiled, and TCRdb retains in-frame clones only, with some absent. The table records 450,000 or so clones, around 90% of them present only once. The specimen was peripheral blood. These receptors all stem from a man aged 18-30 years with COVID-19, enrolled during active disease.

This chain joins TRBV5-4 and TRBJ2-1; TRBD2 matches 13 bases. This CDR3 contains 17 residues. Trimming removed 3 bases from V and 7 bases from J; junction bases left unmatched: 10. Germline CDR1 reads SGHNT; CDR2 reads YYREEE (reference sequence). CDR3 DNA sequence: TGTGCCAGCAGCTCCGCCCAACTAGCGGGAGGGCCTAATGAGCAGTTCTTC. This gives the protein CASSSAQLAGGPNEQFF. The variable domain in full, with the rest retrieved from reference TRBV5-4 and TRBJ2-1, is ETGVTQSPTHLIKTRGQQVTLRCSSQSGHNTVSWYQQALGQGPQFIFQYYREEENGRGNFPPRFSGLQFPNYSSELNVNALELDDSALYLCASSSAQLAGGPNEQFFGPGTRLTVL.

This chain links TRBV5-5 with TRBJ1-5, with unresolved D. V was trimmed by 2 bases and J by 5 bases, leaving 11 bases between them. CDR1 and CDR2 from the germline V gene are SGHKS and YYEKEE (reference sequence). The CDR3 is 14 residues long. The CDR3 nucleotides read TGTGCCAGCAGCTTCTTTGGGGAGGATCAGCCCCAGCATTTT. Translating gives CASSFFGEDQPQHF.

In DNA, the CDR3 is TGCAGTGCTAGTCGCGGGGACTATGGCTACACCTTC. Protein product: CSASRGDYGYTF. The genes are TRBV20-1 and TRBJ1-2, with D unresolved. The CDR3 length is 12 residues. V lost 3 bases and J 3 bases, leaving 8 bases between the germline ends. Germline CDR1 and CDR2: DFQATT and SNEGSKA (reference sequence).

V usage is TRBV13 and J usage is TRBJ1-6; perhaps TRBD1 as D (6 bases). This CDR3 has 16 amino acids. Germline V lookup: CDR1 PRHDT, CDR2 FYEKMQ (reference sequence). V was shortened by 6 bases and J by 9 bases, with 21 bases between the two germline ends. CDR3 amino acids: CASSSRGSRAVSPLHF. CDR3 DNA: TGTGCCAGCAGTAGCAGGGGTTCCCGGGCCGTTTCACCCCTCCACTTT.

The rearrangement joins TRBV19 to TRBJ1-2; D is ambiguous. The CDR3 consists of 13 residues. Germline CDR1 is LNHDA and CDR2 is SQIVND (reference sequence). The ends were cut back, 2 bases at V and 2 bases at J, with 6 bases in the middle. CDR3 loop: CASSIPGNYGYTF. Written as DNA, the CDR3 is TGTGCCAGTAGTATACCGGGGAACTATGGCTACACCTTC.

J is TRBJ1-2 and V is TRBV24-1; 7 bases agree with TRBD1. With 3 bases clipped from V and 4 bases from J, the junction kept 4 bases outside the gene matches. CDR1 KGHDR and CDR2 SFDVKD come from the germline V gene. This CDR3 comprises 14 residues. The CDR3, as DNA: TGTGCCACCAGTGATAACGACAGGGTCTATGGCTACACCTTC. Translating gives CATSDNDRVYGYTF.

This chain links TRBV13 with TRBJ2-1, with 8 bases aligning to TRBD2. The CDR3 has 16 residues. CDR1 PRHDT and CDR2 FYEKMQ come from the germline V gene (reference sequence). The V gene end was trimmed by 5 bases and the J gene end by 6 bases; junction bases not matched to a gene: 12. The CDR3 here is CASSPTPGTRRNEQFF. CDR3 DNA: TGTGCCAGCAGCCCTACCCCCGGGACTAGGCGCAATGAGCAGTTCTTC.

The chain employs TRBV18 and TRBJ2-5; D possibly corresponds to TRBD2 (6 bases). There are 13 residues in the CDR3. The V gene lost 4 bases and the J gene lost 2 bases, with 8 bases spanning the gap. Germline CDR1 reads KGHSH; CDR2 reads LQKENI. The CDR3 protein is CASSLAVQETQYF. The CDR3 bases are TGTGCCAGCTCACTAGCGGTTCAAGAGACCCAGTACTTC. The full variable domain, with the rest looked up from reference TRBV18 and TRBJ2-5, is NAGVMQNPRHLVRRRGQEARLRCSPMKGHSHVYWYRQLPEEGLKFMVYLQKENIIDESGMPKERFSAEFPKEGPSILRIQQVVRGDSAAYFCASSLAVQETQYFGPGTRLLVL.

Here the CDR3 DNA reads TGTGCCAGCAGTTCCGGGACAAAGCCAGGAAACACCATATATTTT. Translating it yields CASSSGTKPGNTIYF. The chain uses TRBV14 and TRBJ1-3; the D gene is possibly TRBD1 (6 bases). Germline V gene sequence: CDR1 SGHDN, CDR2 FVKESK. This CDR3 has 15 residues. The germline V and J ends were trimmed by 6 bases and 4 bases, with 16 bases remaining between them.